A selection of T cell receptor beta chains follows, all from one sample in a study of vaccination and CD4 T cells after COVID-19. Which antigens these TCRs recognize remains unknown. TCRdb re-derived calls from the PCR reads in MiXCR, one entry per CDR3 protein. There are 10,000 to 15,000 distinct CDR3 sequences in the sample; roughly 46% occur only once, and approximately 7.6% lies in the top ten. The sequencing sample was made of CD4+ T cells from blood, cultured in vitro. Receptors were obtained from a human donor who had recovered from COVID-19. Both conserved end residues are part of each CDR3. A D gene is named only where the DNA matches it firmly. Size is stated for part of the rows, as once, few or many counts, or as a class when the clone is expanded.

j_call d_call clone_size v_call cdr3_aa cdr3_nt
TRBJ2-7 . . TRBV4-3 CASSRAGRANGGPFYEQYF TGCGCCAGCAGCCGAGCGGGACGGGCGAACGGGGGGCCGTTCTACGAGCAGTACTTC
TRBJ1-2 TRBD1 . TRBV7-2 CASSQGGQGANYGYTF TGTGCCAGCAGCCAGGGAGGACAGGGGGCGAACTATGGCTACACCTTC
TRBJ2-2 . medium-sized TRBV24-1 CATSSGRLPGELFF TGTGCCACCAGTAGCGGCCGCCTTCCCGGGGAGCTGTTTTTT
TRBJ2-6 . few TRBV20-1 CSAREGGAGANVLTF TGCAGTGCTAGAGAAGGGGGAGCTGGGGCCAACGTCCTGACTTTC
TRBJ1-1 TRBD1 once TRBV5-1 CASSSGQANTEAFF TGCGCCAGCAGCTCGGGACAGGCCAACACTGAAGCTTTCTTT
TRBJ1-1 . few TRBV20-1 CSARTRSNTEAFF TGCAGTGCTAGAACCAGGTCGAACACTGAAGCTTTCTTT
TRBJ2-3 . few TRBV27 CASSLYGEGGTDTQYF TGTGCCAGCAGTTTATACGGGGAAGGGGGCACAGATACGCAGTATTTT
TRBJ1-1 . . TRBV20-1 CSARRVGLMNTEAFF TGCAGTGCTAGGAGGGTTGGCCTTATGAACACTGAAGCTTTCTTT
TRBJ2-1 TRBD2 . TRBV6-1 CASSASGGVSEQFF TGTGCCAGCAGTGCTAGCGGGGGTGTTAGTGAGCAGTTCTTC
TRBJ2-3 . . TRBV19 CASSIVPRGGTDTQYF TGTGCCAGTAGTATAGTCCCCCGCGGGGGCACAGATACGCAGTATTTT
TRBJ2-5 . few TRBV7-2 CASSLRASRAETQYF TGTGCCAGCAGCCTCAGGGCCTCCCGGGCAGAGACCCAGTACTTC
TRBJ1-2 TRBD1 few TRBV28 CASSDRVGYTF TGTGCCAGCAGCGACAGGGTTGGCTACACCTTC
TRBJ1-5 . . TRBV6-1 CASLGGPNQPQHF TGTGCTAGCTTGGGAGGCCCTAATCAGCCCCAGCATTTT
TRBJ1-5 TRBD1 . TRBV28 CASSFSGQGFGNQPQHF TGTGCCAGCAGTTTCTCTGGACAGGGTTTTGGCAATCAGCCCCAGCATTTT
TRBJ1-1 . few TRBV20-1 CSAGVTGPGAFF TGCAGTGCTGGGGTAACAGGGCCGGGAGCTTTCTTT
TRBJ1-1 . medium-sized TRBV20-1 CSARELSVLNTEAFF TGCAGTGCTAGAGAACTCTCGGTTCTGAACACTGAAGCTTTCTTT
TRBJ2-1 . . TRBV7-6 CASSPRANNEQFF TGTGCCAGCAGCCCCCGGGCTAACAATGAGCAGTTCTTC
TRBJ2-1 TRBD2 few TRBV6-1 CASSTVPGTSGRAYNEQFF TGTGCCAGCAGTACGGTTCCCGGGACTAGCGGGAGGGCCTACAATGAGCAGTTCTTC
TRBJ2-1 TRBD2 . TRBV5-1 CASSLGLWTSGMDEQFF TGCGCCAGCAGCTTGGGGCTCTGGACTAGCGGGATGGATGAGCAGTTCTTC
TRBJ2-5 TRBD2 few TRBV11-2 CASSLVGASGGPQETQYF TGTGCCAGCAGCTTAGTGGGGGCTAGCGGGGGCCCGCAAGAGACCCAGTACTTC
TRBJ1-3 . . TRBV19 CASSRLGPSGNTIYF TGTGCCAGTAGTCGCCTAGGCCCCTCTGGAAACACCATATATTTT
TRBJ2-1 . . TRBV7-2 CASSYGIDYNEQFF TGTGCCAGCAGCTACGGGATCGACTACAATGAGCAGTTCTTC
TRBJ2-1 TRBD2 . TRBV2 CASSVGLAGAYEQFF TGTGCCAGCAGTGTGGGGCTAGCGGGAGCCTATGAGCAGTTCTTC
TRBJ1-1 . . TRBV11-2 CASSLDWAIEAFF TGTGCCAGCAGCTTAGATTGGGCCATAGAAGCTTTCTTT
TRBJ1-1 . few TRBV7-2 CASSLDSMNRAFF TGTGCCAGCAGTCTAGACAGTATGAATAGAGCTTTCTTT
TRBJ2-2 . few TRBV6-5 CASSSGELFF TGTGCCAGCAGTTCCGGGGAGCTGTTTTTT
TRBJ1-6 TRBD1 . TRBV28 CASRGQGGNSPLHF TGTGCCAGCAGGGGACAGGGGGGGAATTCACCCCTCCACTTT
TRBJ2-6 . . TRBV20-1 CSARQRSGANVLTF TGCAGTGCTAGACAGAGATCTGGGGCCAACGTCCTGACTTTC
TRBJ2-1 TRBD2 . TRBV20-1 CSARGQKKRGAPWNEQFF TGCAGTGCTAGGGGCCAAAAGAAGCGGGGGGCGCCGTGGAATGAGCAGTTCTTC
TRBJ1-1 TRBD1 . TRBV4-3 CASSQFPTGVVTEAFF TGCGCCAGCAGCCAATTCCCGACAGGGGTGGTCACTGAAGCTTTCTTT
TRBJ2-5 . . TRBV7-6 CASSLASPGSGETQYF TGTGCCAGCAGCTTAGCGAGTCCAGGGTCCGGGGAGACCCAGTACTTC
TRBJ2-5 TRBD1 few TRBV24-1 CATSDGGQGRTQYF TGTGCCACCAGTGACGGCGGACAGGGACGGACCCAGTACTTC
TRBJ1-2 . . TRBV19 CASSWTPPNYGYTF TGTGCCAGTTCCTGGACACCTCCTAACTATGGCTACACCTTC
TRBJ2-3 . . TRBV27 CASSPGLRARGDTDTQYF TGTGCCAGCAGTCCAGGGCTTAGGGCTAGAGGGGACACAGATACGCAGTATTTT
TRBJ1-2 TRBD1 . TRBV24-1 CATSSTGTGTNYGYTF TGTGCCACCAGTAGCACCGGGACAGGGACCAACTATGGCTACACCTTC
TRBJ1-1 . few TRBV11-2 CASSALTANTEAFF TGTGCCAGCAGCGCCCTGACAGCGAACACTGAAGCTTTCTTT
TRBJ2-1 . . TRBV5-6 CASSLGGWGTGVGEQFF TGTGCCAGCAGCTTGGGAGGATGGGGGACGGGGGTCGGGGAGCAGTTCTTC
TRBJ2-5 TRBD1 . TRBV27 CASSTYRGQETQYF TGTGCCAGCAGTACGTACAGGGGGCAAGAGACCCAGTACTTC
TRBJ2-5 TRBD2 . TRBV27 CASSPTSGGWETQYF TGTGCCAGCAGCCCGACTAGCGGGGGATGGGAGACCCAGTACTTC
TRBJ1-6 . few TRBV6-1 CATLPPGRQDNSPLHF TGTGCCACCTTACCCCCTGGGCGGCAGGATAATTCACCCCTCCACTTT
TRBJ1-6 TRBD1 few TRBV20-1 CSALKAGGNSPLHF TGCAGTGCCCTAAAGGCAGGGGGAAATTCACCCCTCCACTTT
TRBJ2-5 TRBD2 . TRBV27 CASSRTSGKETQYF TGTGCCAGCAGTCGGACTAGCGGGAAAGAGACCCAGTACTTC
TRBJ1-1 TRBD1 . TRBV6-5 CASSLPGQGEAFF TGTGCCAGCAGTTTACCGGGACAGGGTGAAGCTTTCTTT
TRBJ1-6 . . TRBV19 CASRTTNNSPLHF TGTGCCAGTAGGACAACAAATAATTCACCCCTCCACTTT
TRBJ2-1 TRBD2 few TRBV7-9 CASSLGGSTNEQFF TGTGCCAGCAGCTTAGGCGGGAGTACGAATGAGCAGTTCTTC
TRBJ2-3 . . TRBV24-1 CATSDPWGGDTQYF TGTGCCACCAGTGATCCCTGGGGCGGAGATACGCAGTATTTT
TRBJ1-1 . . TRBV30 CAWSAKAGDTEAFF TGTGCCTGGAGTGCAAAGGCGGGGGACACTGAAGCTTTCTTT
TRBJ1-1 . few TRBV20-1 CSASLQGNTEAFF TGCAGTGCTAGTCTCCAGGGGAACACTGAAGCTTTCTTT
TRBJ1-1 TRBD1 once TRBV28 CASSSTGGASTEAFF TGTGCCAGCAGTTCGACAGGGGGCGCAAGCACTGAAGCTTTCTTT
TRBJ1-5 . few TRBV7-9 CASSLDDQPQHF TGTGCCAGCAGCTTAGACGATCAGCCCCAGCATTTT
TRBJ1-5 . few TRBV9 CASSVGGDSNQPQHF TGTGCCAGCAGCGTAGGGGGGGATAGCAATCAGCCCCAGCATTTT
TRBJ2-2 . . TRBV5-6 CASSEDTLNTGELFF TGTGCCAGCAGCGAGGACACTTTGAACACCGGGGAGCTGTTTTTT
TRBJ1-2 . few TRBV6-1 CASSLDKNYGYTF TGTGCCAGCAGCCTAGACAAGAACTATGGCTACACCTTC
TRBJ2-6 . once TRBV27 CASSSAISGANVLTF TGTGCCAGCAGTTCCGCTATCTCTGGGGCCAACGTCCTGACTTTC
TRBJ1-1 . . TRBV7-2 CASSLGGVPRPFF TGTGCCAGCAGCTTAGGTGGGGTCCCCAGGCCTTTCTTT
TRBJ1-2 . . TRBV10-2 CATRDAAINYGYTF TGCGCCACCAGGGATGCAGCCATAAACTATGGCTACACCTTC
TRBJ1-1 TRBD1 few TRBV7-2 CASSQIGTGREAFF TGTGCCAGCAGCCAGATAGGGACAGGGAGAGAAGCTTTCTTT
TRBJ1-1 . . TRBV28 CASSAQGITEAFF TGTGCCAGCAGTGCCCAGGGTATTACTGAAGCTTTCTTT